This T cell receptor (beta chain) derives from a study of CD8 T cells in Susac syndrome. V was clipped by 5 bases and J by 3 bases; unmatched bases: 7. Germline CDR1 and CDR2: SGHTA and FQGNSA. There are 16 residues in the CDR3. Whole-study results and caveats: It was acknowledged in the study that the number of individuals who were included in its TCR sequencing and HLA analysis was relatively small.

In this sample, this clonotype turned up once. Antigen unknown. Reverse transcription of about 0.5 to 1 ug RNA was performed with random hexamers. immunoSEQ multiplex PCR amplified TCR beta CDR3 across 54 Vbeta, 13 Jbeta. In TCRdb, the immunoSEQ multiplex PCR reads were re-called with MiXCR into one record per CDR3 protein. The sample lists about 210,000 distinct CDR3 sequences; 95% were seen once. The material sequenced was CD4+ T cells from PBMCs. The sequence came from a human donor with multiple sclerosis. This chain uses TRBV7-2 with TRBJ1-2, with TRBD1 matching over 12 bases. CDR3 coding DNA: TGTGCCAGCAGCCCGGGGACAGGGGGCGTTTACTATGGCTACACCTTC. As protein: CASSPGTGGVYYGYTF.